What follows are 26 T cell receptor beta chains derived from one specimen sequenced in a study of cytotoxic CD8 clonotypes in ibrutinib-treated CLL. The method was immunoSEQ multiplex PCR; TCRdb's version includes in-frame clones alone and lacks a portion of them. The sample consists of about 130,000 clones, roughly three quarters of them appearing once. The material sequenced was PBMCs, taken after 24 months of ibrutinib treatment. These receptor sequences come from a human donor with chronic lymphocytic leukemia.

This sequence joins TRBV4-3 and TRBJ2-3; 7 bases fit TRBD2. The CDR3 is 16 residues long. J lost 4 bases, V lost 1 base, and 8 bases had no gene match. Germline V gives CDR1 LGHNA, CDR2 YSLEER. CDR3 protein: CASSQGTSDGADTQYF. The CDR3 DNA is TGCGCCAGCAGCCAAGGTACTAGCGACGGGGCAGATACGCAGTATTTT.

This clone has only a few counts. This chain uses TRBV5-1 with TRBJ1-2, with 12 bases aligning to TRBD1. The V and J ends lost 1 base and 1 base, in that order; junction bases with no gene match: 5. Germline V CDR1 and CDR2: SGHRS, YFSETQ. The CDR3 spans 17 residues. As DNA, the CDR3 is TGCGCCAGCAGCTTGTTGGGACAGGGGGCTCTTAACTATGGCTACACCTTC. It codes for CASSLLGQGALNYGYTF. The whole variable domain, filled in from reference TRBV5-1 and TRBJ1-2, reads KAGVTQTPRYLIKTRGQQVTLSCSPISGHRSVSWYQQTPGQGLQFLFEYFSETQRNKGNFPGRFSGRQFSNSRSEMNVSTLELGDSALYLCASSLLGQGALNYGYTFGSGTRLTVV.

The V and J genes are TRBV18 and TRBJ2-7; 10 nucleotides agree with TRBD2. Germline V gene lookup returns CDR1 KGHSH and CDR2 LQKENI. The ends lost 6 bases at V and 2 bases at J; junction bases unmatched: 7. The CDR3 consists of 15 residues. The CDR3 sequence is CASSPGLAETYEQYF. Here the CDR3 DNA reads TGTGCCAGCTCCCCCGGACTAGCGGAGACCTACGAGCAGTACTTC.

The table lists this clone with a few counts. The chain links TRBV28 to TRBJ2-7; no reliable D call. CDR1 is MDHEN and CDR2 is SYDVKM in the germline V gene. CDR3 length: 14 residues. Between the trimmed V and J ends, which lost 2 bases and 1 base, there was a span of 9 bases. The CDR3 region is CASSLALTSYEQYF. The CDR3 DNA reads as TGTGCCAGCAGTTTAGCCCTCACTTCCTACGAGCAGTACTTC. Filled out from reference TRBV28 and TRBJ2-7, the complete variable domain reads DVKVTQSSRYLVKRTGEKVFLECVQDMDHENMFWYRQDPGLGLRLIYFSYDVKMKEKGDIPEGYSVSREKKERFSLILESASTNQTSMYLCASSLALTSYEQYFGPGTRLTVT.

The rearrangement links TRBV4-2 to TRBJ2-3; TRBD2 agrees at 7 bases. The CDR3 loop spans 15 amino acids. The trim removed 4 bases at V and 0 bases at J, leaving 4 bases unmatched. Germline V gives CDR1 LGHNA, CDR2 YNFKEQ. CDR3 protein: CASSPKRESTDTQYF. Here the CDR3 DNA reads TGTGCCAGCAGCCCCAAGCGGGAAAGCACAGATACGCAGTATTTT.

The chain links TRBV27 to TRBJ2-7; 9 nucleotides align to TRBD1. Germline V gene lookup returns CDR1 MNHEY and CDR2 SMNVEV (reference sequence). The CDR3 is made up of 17 amino acids. The J segment lost 0 bases and the V segment lost 5 bases, leaving 11 bases of the junction unmatched. The CDR3 sequence: CASSPRQGVGSSYEQYF. The CDR3 bases are TGTGCCAGCAGTCCCCGACAGGGGGTTGGGAGCTCCTACGAGCAGTACTTC.

V and J are TRBV7-9 and TRBJ1-1; no clear D. Germline loops: CDR1 SEHNR, CDR2 FQNEAQ (reference sequence). V dropped 8 bases and J dropped 11 bases, with 12 bases sitting between them. CDR3 length equals 10 residues. The CDR3 spells CASDRGLAFF. The CDR3 DNA reads TGTGCCAGCGACCGGGGTTTGGCTTTCTTT.

The gene calls are TRBV7-2 and TRBJ2-3; tentatively, D is TRBD2 (6 bases). This CDR3 is built from 16 residues. Trimming stripped 5 bases from V and 3 bases from J, with 18 bases between. CDR1 and CDR2 from the germline V gene are SGHTA and FQGNSA. This CDR3 reads CASSQGPVGGTDTQYF. Here the CDR3 DNA reads TGTGCCAGCAGCCAGGGTCCGGTTGGGGGGACAGATACGCAGTATTTT.

This sequence joins TRBV14 and TRBJ2-1; 8 nucleotides line up with TRBD1. Germline lookup yields CDR1 SGHDN and CDR2 FVKESK. This CDR3 has 15 residues. The J segment lost 1 base and the V segment lost 4 bases, leaving 3 bases of the junction unmatched. As DNA, the CDR3 is TGTGCCAGCAGCCCCAGGGGGCAATCCTACAATGAGCAGTTCTTC. Amino acids: CASSPRGQSYNEQFF.

This clone was counted only a few times. The chain couples TRBV10-2 to TRBJ2-1; 7 nucleotides match TRBD2. V was clipped by 0 bases and J by 5 bases; unmatched bases: 4. The CDR3 spans 15 residues. Per the germline V gene, CDR1 is WSHSY and CDR2 is SAAADI. This CDR3 is CASSESGGAHNEQFF. Here the CDR3 DNA reads TGCGCCAGCAGTGAGTCGGGAGGGGCCCACAATGAGCAGTTCTTC.

This chain joins TRBV9 and TRBJ1-1; no clear D. Trimming left V 0 bases short and J 0 bases short, with 6 bases between. From germline, CDR1 is SGDLS and CDR2 YYNGEE. This CDR3 comprises 14 residues. The CDR3 spells CASSVGAVNTEAFF. In DNA, the CDR3 is TGTGCCAGCAGCGTAGGAGCAGTGAACACTGAAGCTTTCTTT.

The V call is TRBV18, the J call TRBJ1-3; possibly TRBD1 for D (5 bases). Germline-derived CDR1 and CDR2 are KGHSH and LQKENI. The CDR3 runs to 14 residues. V lost 3 bases, J lost 4 bases, and 10 bases lay in between. The CDR3 DNA reads TGTGCCAGCTCACCGATAGGGACGGGAAACACCATATATTTT. Translating it yields CASSPIGTGNTIYF.

This clone is a singleton in its sample. The CDR3 DNA reads TGTGCCAGCAGCTTAGAAGTGGCCCCCCCTAGAGCCCAAGAGACCCAGTACTTC. Its protein is CASSLEVAPPRAQETQYF. J is TRBJ2-5 and V is TRBV11-2, with D unresolved. Trimming shortened V by 0 bases and J by 1 base, and 18 bases separated the two germline ends. This CDR3 spans 18 amino acids. Germline assignment: CDR1 SGHAT and CDR2 FQNNGV.

Only one count was recorded for this clone. The chain employs TRBV28 and TRBJ1-2; 7 nucleotides align to TRBD1. J gave up 0 bases and V 0 bases, and 1 base lay outside the gene matches. This CDR3 has 15 residues. Germline CDR1 and CDR2: MDHEN and SYDVKM. This CDR3 reads CASSLWGQPNYGYTF. In nucleotides, the CDR3 is TGTGCCAGCAGTTTATGGGGACAGCCTAACTATGGCTACACCTTC.

CDR3 in DNA: TGTGCCTGGAGTGTATTCGGGCTAGCCAAAAACATTCAGTACTTC. Amino acids: CAWSVFGLAKNIQYF. The genes are TRBV30 and TRBJ2-4; D is unclear. Germline loops: CDR1 GTSNPN, CDR2 SVGIG (reference sequence). V lost 0 bases and J lost 0, with 9 bases in between. CDR3 length: 15 residues.

The chain has TRBV6-1 and TRBJ2-1, with a weak D call TRBD1 (5 bases). Germline CDR1 and CDR2: MNHNS and SASEGT. V lost 7 bases and J 5 bases, leaving 15 bases between the germline ends. The CDR3 sequence is 14 residues long. Here the CDR3 reads CASMGRQKDNEQFF. The DNA of the CDR3 is TGTGCCAGCATGGGGCGCCAGAAAGACAATGAGCAGTTCTTC.

Points on this clone: The same CDR3 can be traced to other DNA sequences in this sample. The chain has TRBV18 and TRBJ2-7; unclear D gene. V was shortened by 3 bases and J by 6 bases, with 6 bases between the two germline ends. CDR1 is KGHSH, CDR2 LQKENI, per germline. The CDR3 totals 11 residues. DNA of the CDR3: TGTGCCAGCTCACCCGGCGCCGAGCAGTACTTC. Amino acids: CASSPGAEQYF.

This clone was found a few times. CDR3 DNA sequence: TGTGCCAGCAGTTTTGCGGGAGGGCCTCCAGATACGCAGTATTTT. Its translation: CASSFAGGPPDTQYF. The chain recombines TRBV28 with TRBJ2-3; TRBD2 matches 9 bases. With 3 bases clipped from V and 4 bases from J, the junction kept 5 bases outside the gene matches. Germline V gives CDR1 MDHEN, CDR2 SYDVKM. The CDR3 extends over 15 amino acids.

The genes are TRBV4-1 and TRBJ1-1, with D hard to call. Germline-derived CDR1 and CDR2 are MGHRA and YSYEKL. The CDR3 is 16 amino acids. V was shortened by 3 bases and J by 1 base, with 15 bases between the two germline ends. The CDR3 DNA sequence: TGCGCCAGCAGCCACCCGCTGCAGGCCCCGAACACTGAAGCTTTCTTT. Its translation: CASSHPLQAPNTEAFF.

For the CDR3, the DNA is TGCGCCAGCAGCCAAGATATCCGGCAGGGGCGGGGGGAGACCCAGTACTTC. Translating it yields CASSQDIRQGRGETQYF. This chain links TRBV4-3 with TRBJ2-5; D perhaps matches TRBD2 (7 bases). V was shortened by 0 bases and J by 5 bases, with 19 bases between the two germline ends. CDR1 and CDR2 from the germline V gene are LGHNA and YSLEER. The CDR3 spans 17 residues.

J is TRBJ1-1 and V is TRBV18; D gene unclear. Per the germline V gene, CDR1 is KGHSH and CDR2 is LQKENI. This CDR3 contains 15 residues. V lost 0 bases and J lost 0, with 8 bases in between. CDR3 loop: CASSPPGLMNTEAFF. The CDR3 DNA is TGTGCCAGCTCACCACCCGGCCTTATGAACACTGAAGCTTTCTTT.

The chain recombines TRBV5-1 with TRBJ2-2, with 13 bases identical to TRBD2. The length of the CDR3 is 15 residues. Germline V CDR1 and CDR2: SGHRS, YFSETQ. V shed 3 bases, J shed 7 bases, and the junction held 3 bases outside the gene matches. In nucleotides, the CDR3 is TGCGCCAGCAGCTCCGGGACTAGCGGGATCGGGGAGCTGTTTTTT. The encoded protein is CASSSGTSGIGELFF.

The chain employs TRBV30 and TRBJ2-1; D possibly uses TRBD1 or TRBD2 (5 bases each). Trimming pared 8 bases from V and 4 bases from J, leaving 12 bases between. Germline assignment: CDR1 GTSNPN and CDR2 SVGIG (reference sequence). There are 12 residues in the CDR3. CDR3 nucleotides: TGTGCCCGGAAGGGGACGTACAATGAGCAGTTCTTC. Translating it yields CARKGTYNEQFF.

This clone was counted between two and nine times. The chain recombines TRBV7-3 with TRBJ2-3, with D unclear. There are 14 residues in the CDR3. Germline-derived CDR1 and CDR2 are SGHTA and FQGTGA. Trimming pared 5 bases from V and 2 bases from J, leaving 11 bases between. The CDR3 DNA reads TGTGCCAGCAGCCAATCAAACCCCACAGATACGCAGTATTTT. Amino acids: CASSQSNPTDTQYF.

The V call is TRBV6-1, the J call TRBJ1-5; D is undetermined. The CDR3 runs 14 residues. From germline, CDR1 is MNHNS and CDR2 SASEGT. V gave up 7 bases and J gave up 6 bases, with 16 bases separating them. CDR3: CASNHREGGQPQHF. In DNA form, the CDR3 reads TGTGCCAGCAACCACCGGGAAGGAGGTCAGCCCCAGCATTTT.

The V and J genes are TRBV27 and TRBJ2-1; 10 positions agree with TRBD2. V shed 3 bases, J shed 4 bases, and the junction held 9 bases outside the gene matches. Per germline, CDR1 MNHEY and CDR2 SMNVEV (reference sequence). The CDR3 is made up of 17 amino acids. Here the CDR3 reads CASSFGSGGPNYNEQFF. As DNA, the CDR3 is TGTGCCAGCAGTTTTGGTAGCGGGGGGCCAAATTACAATGAGCAGTTCTTC.